The entry below gives a single T cell receptor (beta chain) sequence along with its context. The repertoire was sequenced with immunoSEQ multiplex PCR; TCRdb's copy has only in-frame clones and lacks some. This sample has 15,000 to 20,000 clones, with roughly 87% found just once. Trimming shortened V by 0 bases and J by 5 bases, and 9 bases separated the two germline ends. Germline-derived CDR1 and CDR2 are SGDLS and YYNGEE. CDR3 length: 14 amino acids. These data are taken from a study of PD-L1 blockade in urothelial cancer. Between 1 and 8 samples per patient were obtained, pretreatment and on-treatment.

The receptor's source is a man aged 45-65 years with urothelial cancer. J is TRBJ1-3 and V is TRBV9; D possibly corresponds to TRBD1 (6 bases). The specimen comprised PBMCs, sampled around atezolizumab (anti-PD-L1) treatment. The CDR3 loop is CASSVEGDRNTIYF. CDR3 DNA: TGTGCCAGCAGCGTAGAGGGGGACCGAAACACCATATATTTT.